Each of the 25 T cell receptor beta chains below was sequenced from the same sample in a study of blood T cell repertoires in COVID-19. Using immunoSEQ multiplex PCR, the repertoire was profiled, and TCRdb retains in-frame clones only, with some absent. Among fewer than 400,000 clones listed, 87% were seen once. Sequencing was done on a sample of PBMCs or T cells enriched from blood (not recorded which). The receptors derive from a woman between 45 and 65 years old who had recovered from COVID-19.

The rearrangement links TRBV9 to TRBJ1-1; 8 positions match TRBD1. The ends lost 4 bases at V and 1 base at J; junction bases unmatched: 9. This CDR3 comprises 16 residues. CDR1 SGDLS and CDR2 YYNGEE come from the germline V gene. Here the CDR3 reads CASSLDVGQGNTEAFF. The CDR3 DNA sequence: TGTGCCAGCAGCCTCGACGTAGGACAGGGGAACACTGAAGCTTTCTTT.

This clone was counted once. This chain connects TRBV4-1 to TRBJ1-2; D is perhaps TRBD1 (6 bases). The V gene lost 4 bases and the J gene lost 8 bases, with 17 bases spanning the gap. Germline V lookup: CDR1 MGHRA, CDR2 YSYEKL. The CDR3 loop spans 14 amino acids. Here the CDR3 DNA reads TGCGCCAGCAGCCGCGAGGGGGGGGATGGAGGCTACACCTTC. It codes for CASSREGGDGGYTF.

The chain couples TRBV20-1 to TRBJ2-2; the D is unclear. V was shortened by 3 bases and J by 0 bases, with 11 bases between the two germline ends. Germline assignment: CDR1 DFQATT and CDR2 SNEGSKA (reference sequence). The CDR3 totals 15 residues. CDR3 sequence reads: CSASYQYTNTGELFF. CDR3 nucleotide sequence: TGCAGTGCTAGTTATCAGTACACGAACACCGGGGAGCTGTTTTTT.

This clone was counted a few times. The chain couples TRBV19 to TRBJ1-5; D may be TRBD1 (5 bases). The CDR3 extends over 17 amino acids. Germline CDR1 and CDR2: LNHDA and SQIVND (reference sequence). V was cut by 3 bases and J by 2 bases, with 17 bases left in between. The CDR3 DNA follows: TGTGCCAGTAGTATTGGGGGGACCCCCATCGGCAATCAGCCCCAGCATTTT. Amino acids: CASSIGGTPIGNQPQHF. The variable domain in full, completed from reference TRBV19 and TRBJ1-5, reads DGGITQSPKYLFRKEGQNVTLSCEQNLNHDAMYWYRQDPGQGLRLIYYSQIVNDFQKGDIAEGYSVSREKKESFPLTVTSAQKNPTAFYLCASSIGGTPIGNQPQHFGDGTRLSIL.

The V gene is TRBV7-9, the J gene TRBJ1-5, with 7 positions matching TRBD1. V lost 1 base, J lost 2 bases, and 8 bases stayed unmatched. CDR3 size: 17 residues. The germline V gene encodes CDR1 SEHNR and CDR2 FQNEAQ (reference sequence). CDR3 nucleotide sequence: TGTGCCAGCAGCTTAGAGGTTATAACAGGGGGCAATCAGCCCCAGCATTTT. Translating gives CASSLEVITGGNQPQHF.

The chain joins TRBV19 to TRBJ1-4; 8 bases are a match to TRBD1. From germline, CDR1 is LNHDA and CDR2 SQIVND (reference sequence). The J segment lost 0 bases and the V segment lost 6 bases, leaving 6 bases of the junction unmatched. The CDR3 is 16 amino acids. The CDR3 sequence is CASRPDRGPTNEKLFF. The DNA of the CDR3 is TGTGCCAGTAGACCTGACAGGGGTCCAACTAATGAAAAACTGTTTTTT.

V is TRBV3-1 (or the pseudogene TRBV3-2) and J is TRBJ1-2, with 8 bases identical to TRBD1. The J segment lost 0 bases and the V segment lost 3 bases, leaving 6 bases of the junction unmatched. From germline, CDR1 is LGHDT and CDR2 YNNKEL (reference sequence). The CDR3 extends over 16 amino acids. CDR3 in DNA: TGTGCCAGCAGCCACGGACAGGGCGAAGCTAACTATGGCTACACCTTC. This gives the protein CASSHGQGEANYGYTF.

The J gene is TRBJ1-1, the V gene TRBV19, with D unresolved. This CDR3 contains 12 residues. Germline V lookup: CDR1 LNHDA, CDR2 SQIVND (reference sequence). V was pared by 7 bases and J by 1 base, with 7 bases between. CDR3: CASMEGNTEAFF. The CDR3 bases are TGTGCCAGTATGGAGGGGAACACTGAAGCTTTCTTT.

The chain uses TRBV7-2 and TRBJ1-1, with D uncertain. CDR1 SGHTA and CDR2 FQGNSA come from the germline V gene. Trimming stripped 2 bases from V and 3 bases from J, with 10 bases between. CDR3 length equals 14 residues. The CDR3 region is CASSLTGGDTEAFF. CDR3 coding DNA: TGTGCCAGCAGCTTAACGGGCGGGGACACTGAAGCTTTCTTT.

This sequence joins TRBV5-1 and TRBJ2-1; TRBD2 aligns across 8 bases. The CDR3 length is 15 residues. Per the germline V gene, CDR1 is SGHRS and CDR2 is YFSETQ. J was trimmed by 4 bases and V by 6 bases; bases with no gene match: 9. The CDR3 DNA follows: TGCGCCAGCACTAACGTAGCGGGGTCATACAATGAGCAGTTCTTC. It yields the protein CASTNVAGSYNEQFF.

This clone was picked up one time. The J gene is TRBJ1-6, the V gene TRBV7-8; a weak D match, TRBD1 (6 bases). There are 13 residues in the CDR3. V gave up 6 bases and J gave up 8 bases, with 11 bases separating them. The germline V gene encodes CDR1 SGHVS and CDR2 FQNEAQ. DNA for the CDR3: TGTGCCAGCAGATCAACAGGGCATTCACCCCTCCACTTT. Protein sequence: CASRSTGHSPLHF.

The chain combines TRBV16 with TRBJ2-7; 9 nucleotides agree with TRBD1. The length of the CDR3 is 15 residues. From germline, CDR1 is KGHSY and CDR2 FQNENV. The trim removed 5 bases at V and 3 bases at J, leaving 8 bases unmatched. The CDR3 region has the DNA TGTGCCAGCAGCATCGCCGGGACAGGGTTCTACGAGCAGTACTTC. It codes for CASSIAGTGFYEQYF.

A few counts support this clone. The chain couples TRBV5-1 to TRBJ1-5; TRBD1 matches 7 bases. The germline CDR1 and CDR2 sequences are SGHRS and YFSETQ. Trimming at V came to 3 bases and at J to 3 bases, leaving 12 bases not matched to a gene. There are 17 residues in the CDR3. In DNA, the CDR3 is TGCGCCAGCAGCTCCCTGCAGGGGGGACCCCCCAATCAGCCCCAGCATTTT. This gives the protein CASSSLQGGPPNQPQHF. Full variable domain (outside the CDR3, taken from reference TRBV5-1 and TRBJ1-5): KAGVTQTPRYLIKTRGQQVTLSCSPISGHRSVSWYQQTPGQGLQFLFEYFSETQRNKGNFPGRFSGRQFSNSRSEMNVSTLELGDSALYLCASSSLQGGPPNQPQHFGDGTRLSIL.

The chain joins TRBV30 to TRBJ2-2; D possibly corresponds to TRBD1 (5 bases). The germline V and J ends were trimmed by 4 bases and 0 bases, with 15 bases remaining between them. Per the germline V gene, CDR1 is GTSNPN and CDR2 is SVGIG (reference sequence). The CDR3 has 16 amino acids. CDR3: CAWKSGYLPNTGELFF. CDR3 nucleotide sequence: TGTGCCTGGAAATCAGGGTATCTCCCGAACACCGGGGAGCTGTTTTTT. Looking up the rest from reference TRBV30 and TRBJ2-2 gives the full variable domain: SQTIHQWPATLVQPVGSPLSLECTVEGTSNPNLYWYRQAAGRGLQLLFYSVGIGQISSEVPQNLSASRPQDRQFILSSKKLLLSDSGFYLCAWKSGYLPNTGELFFGEGSRLTVL.

The chain joins TRBV10-2 to TRBJ1-1, with 8 bases aligning to TRBD1. CDR3 length equals 13 residues. Germline V gene sequence: CDR1 WSHSY, CDR2 SAAADI. V lost 6 bases and J lost 4; bases outside the gene matches: 4. The DNA for the CDR3 is TGCGCCAGCAGCCTTACAGGGGGCACTGAAGCTTTCTTT. It encodes CASSLTGGTEAFF.

The chain is built from TRBV6-2 or TRBV6-3 and TRBJ1-6, with D possibly being TRBD1 (5 bases). Trimming stripped 6 bases from V and 1 base from J, with 16 bases between. Germline loops: CDR1 MNHEY, CDR2 SVGEGT. The CDR3 is 17 amino acids. The CDR3 sequence: CASSLLGGRSYNSPLHF. In DNA, the CDR3 is TGTGCCAGCAGCCTCTTGGGGGGAAGGTCCTATAATTCACCCCTCCACTTT.

This chain joins TRBV4-1 and TRBJ1-5, with TRBD1 as a possible D gene (5 bases). CDR3 length equals 17 residues. CDR1 is MGHRA and CDR2 is YSYEKL in the germline V gene. V lost 0 bases, J lost 0 bases, and 12 bases lay in between. In DNA, the CDR3 is TGCGCCAGCAGCCAAGACCCAGCAGGGCCTAGCAATCAGCCCCAGCATTTT. Translated, it gives CASSQDPAGPSNQPQHF.

This chain connects TRBV7-8 to TRBJ2-3; TRBD1 matches 8 bases. CDR3 length: 16 amino acids. Germline assignment: CDR1 SGHVS and CDR2 FQNEAQ. J was trimmed by 0 bases and V by 1 base; bases with no gene match: 3. This chain's CDR3 is CASSLVTGESTDTQYF. In nucleotides, the CDR3 is TGTGCCAGCAGCTTAGTGACAGGGGAGAGCACAGATACGCAGTATTTT.

The chain has TRBV4-1 and TRBJ2-5, with TRBD1 identical over 8 bases. The trim removed 1 base at V and 4 bases at J, leaving 8 bases unmatched. CDR3 size: 16 residues. Per germline, CDR1 MGHRA and CDR2 YSYEKL. The CDR3 region is CASSQGARQGRETQYF. In nucleotides, the CDR3 is TGCGCCAGCAGCCAAGGGGCGAGACAGGGGAGAGAGACCCAGTACTTC.

CDR3 amino acids: CASSPAQGGQRYGYTF. In DNA, the CDR3 is TGTGCCAGCTCACCAGCTCAGGGCGGACAGCGCTATGGCTACACCTTC. The rearrangement joins TRBV18 to TRBJ1-2; possibly TRBD1 for D (6 bases). The V and J ends lost 2 bases and 4 bases respectively, with 17 bases between them. CDR1 and CDR2 (germline): KGHSH, LQKENI. CDR3 length equals 16 residues.

The rearrangement joins TRBV7-8 to TRBJ2-1; 14 bases fit TRBD2. V lost 5 bases to trimming and J lost 6 bases; unmatched junction nucleotides: 6. The CDR3 runs 16 residues. Germline loops: CDR1 SGHVS, CDR2 FQNEAQ. The CDR3 sequence is CASSAGTSGGSNEQFF. As DNA, the CDR3 is TGTGCCAGCAGCGCCGGGACTAGCGGGGGAAGCAATGAGCAGTTCTTC.

The chain carries TRBV5-1 and TRBJ2-3; 7 bases are shared with TRBD2. The length of the CDR3 is 13 residues. V lost 4 bases and J lost 8; bases outside the gene matches: 7. Germline-derived CDR1 and CDR2 are SGHRS and YFSETQ. In DNA form, the CDR3 reads TGCGCCAGCAGCCTGGACCCGGGGGGTACGCAGTATTTT. Encoded protein: CASSLDPGGTQYF.

CDR3 loop: CASTLSGFNQPQHF. CDR3 sequence (DNA): TGTGCCAGCACATTGTCAGGATTCAATCAGCCCCAGCATTTT. The chain carries TRBV28 and TRBJ1-5; D not certain. Per the germline V gene, CDR1 is MDHEN and CDR2 is SYDVKM. This CDR3 contains 14 residues. Trimming shortened V by 7 bases and J by 3 bases, and 13 bases separated the two germline ends. Full variable domain (outside the CDR3, taken from reference TRBV28 and TRBJ1-5): DVKVTQSSRYLVKRTGEKVFLECVQDMDHENMFWYRQDPGLGLRLIYFSYDVKMKEKGDIPEGYSVSREKKERFSLILESASTNQTSMYLCASTLSGFNQPQHFGDGTRLSIL.

The genes are TRBV7-6 and TRBJ2-7; tentatively, D is TRBD1 (6 bases). Germline CDR1 SGHVS, CDR2 FNYEAQ. V lost 5 bases and J lost 2, with 16 bases in between. There are 15 residues in the CDR3. The CDR3 DNA is TGTGCCAGCAGCGCCGGGACATTAAGTGCCTACGAGCAGTACTTC. This codes for CASSAGTLSAYEQYF.

This clone was seen once. The rearrangement joins TRBV24-1 to TRBJ2-2, with D perhaps matching TRBD2 (6 bases). Germline V gives CDR1 KGHDR, CDR2 SFDVKD. V was pared by 9 bases and J by 3 bases, with 10 bases between. The length of the CDR3 is 13 residues. DNA for the CDR3: TGTGCCACCTCCCGGGAGTACACCGGGGAGCTGTTTTTT. Encoded protein: CATSREYTGELFF.